These 15 T cell receptor beta chains originate from one sample sequenced in a study of shared clonotypes between healthy human individuals. Generated by immunoSEQ multiplex PCR, the TCRdb table keeps only in-frame clones and is missing some. The profile shows about 2.4 million clones, around 90% of them singletons. Sequenced material: naive CD4+ T cells sorted from blood. Regarding subset: CD45RA+ positively selected. These receptors all stem from a young man in good health.

Here the CDR3 reads CASSWGTAPNTGELFF. The CDR3 region has the DNA TGTGCCAGCAGCTGGGGGACAGCCCCGAACACCGGGGAGCTGTTTTTT. V and J are TRBV5-4 and TRBJ2-2; TRBD1 matches 7 bases. CDR3 length: 16 amino acids. Germline V gene lookup returns CDR1 SGHNT and CDR2 YYREEE (reference sequence). The V gene end was trimmed by 3 bases and the J gene end by 0 bases; junction bases not matched to a gene: 5.

The chain recombines TRBV10-3 with TRBJ1-2; D not certain. The CDR3 consists of 13 residues. Per germline, CDR1 ENHRY and CDR2 SYGVKD. Trimming removed 3 bases at V and 4 bases at J, with 9 bases between. CDR3 sequence (DNA): TGTGCCATCAGTGATATAGTTACCTATGGCTACACCTTC. Its protein is CAISDIVTYGYTF.

This sequence joins TRBV27 and TRBJ2-5, with TRBD2 matching over 8 bases. The CDR3 runs to 18 residues. After removal of 6 bases from V and 0 bases from J, the junction contained 15 bases not matched to a gene. Per germline, CDR1 MNHEY and CDR2 SMNVEV (reference sequence). The CDR3 here is CASSNFASGSPYQETQYF. The CDR3 DNA sequence: TGTGCCAGCAGCAATTTCGCTAGCGGGTCTCCGTACCAAGAGACCCAGTACTTC.

The V call is TRBV19, the J call TRBJ2-5; no clear D. The germline V gene encodes CDR1 LNHDA and CDR2 SQIVND (reference sequence). V lost 8 bases to trimming and J lost 7 bases, with 14 bases between them. The CDR3 loop spans 12 amino acids. This CDR3 is CASGGGLGTQYF. CDR3 bases: TGTGCCAGTGGTGGCGGATTAGGGACCCAGTACTTC.

The chain is built from TRBV5-1 and TRBJ1-6; D unresolved. This CDR3 spans 17 amino acids. The V end lost 2 bases, the J end lost 0 bases, and 12 bases lay between the germline ends. Germline CDR1 SGHRS, CDR2 YFSETQ. In nucleotides, the CDR3 is TGCGCCAGCAGCTTTACCGGCGGGAGCTCCTATAATTCACCCCTCCACTTT. It translates to CASSFTGGSSYNSPLHF. Full variable domain (rest looked up from reference TRBV5-1 and TRBJ1-6): KAGVTQTPRYLIKTRGQQVTLSCSPISGHRSVSWYQQTPGQGLQFLFEYFSETQRNKGNFPGRFSGRQFSNSRSEMNVSTLELGDSALYLCASSFTGGSSYNSPLHFGNGTRLTVT.

The gene calls are TRBV28 and TRBJ1-2; 9 bases fit TRBD1. V was pared by 5 bases and J by 5 bases, with 9 bases of the junction left unmatched. Germline values: CDR1 MDHEN, CDR2 SYDVKM. CDR3 length: 15 residues. Written as DNA, the CDR3 is TGTGCCAGCAGTCCGAACAGGGGGCGCGGGTATGGCTACACCTTC. This translates into CASSPNRGRGYGYTF.

This chain connects TRBV30 to TRBJ1-6; no clear D gene. The CDR3 length is 12 residues. Per the germline V gene, CDR1 is GTSNPN and CDR2 is SVGIG (reference sequence). Trimming took 3 bases from V and 10 from J, leaving 10 bases between them. CDR3 DNA: TGTGCCTGGAGAGAGGGTCGCTCACCCCTCCACTTT. This encodes CAWREGRSPLHF.

This chain uses TRBV7-2 with TRBJ2-3, with 7 bases lining up with TRBD2. The CDR3 is 16 residues long. With 5 bases clipped from V and 2 bases from J, the junction kept 10 bases outside the gene matches. Germline V gives CDR1 SGHTA, CDR2 FQGNSA. CDR3 amino acids: CASSRASGLPTDTQYF. The DNA for the CDR3 is TGTGCCAGCAGCCGGGCTAGCGGACTACCCACAGATACGCAGTATTTT. The full variable domain, in which reference TRBV7-2 and TRBJ2-3 provide the parts outside the CDR3, is GAGVSQSPSNKVTEKGKDVELRCDPISGHTALYWYRQSLGQGLEFLIYFQGNSAPDKSGLPSDRFSAERTGGSVSTLTIQRTQQEDSAVYLCASSRASGLPTDTQYFGPGTRLTVL.

This sequence joins TRBV6-5 and TRBJ1-1; TRBD1 agrees at 7 bases. The germline V gene has CDR1 MNHEY and CDR2 SVGAGI. Unmatched junction bases numbered 5, after V lost 2 bases and J lost 5 bases. This CDR3 has 14 amino acids. The CDR3 nucleotides read TGTGCCAGCAGTTACGCCCAGGGGGTAACTGAAGCTTTCTTT. Translated: CASSYAQGVTEAFF.

The V gene is TRBV4-3, the J gene TRBJ2-3; tentative D call: TRBD2 (5 bases). CDR3 size: 15 residues. Looked up from germline, CDR1 is LGHNA and CDR2 is YSLEER. Trimming left V 4 bases short and J 4 bases short, with 15 bases between. CDR3 nucleotides: TGCGCCAGCAGCCCCCTAGTGGGAGAGGCAGATACGCAGTATTTT. Protein product: CASSPLVGEADTQYF.

V gene TRBV18 combines with J gene TRBJ2-1; 11 positions agree with TRBD2. Trimming took 4 bases from V and 6 from J; bases not matched to a gene: 5. Looked up from germline, CDR1 is KGHSH and CDR2 is LQKENI. The CDR3 sequence is 15 residues long. The CDR3 spells CASSLSGRAGNEQFF. CDR3 sequence (DNA): TGTGCCAGCTCACTTAGCGGGAGGGCCGGCAATGAGCAGTTCTTC.

This clone was detected only once. CDR3 amino acids: CSVGQFGTYEQYF. The DNA for the CDR3 is TGCAGCGTGGGCCAATTCGGCACCTACGAGCAGTACTTC. This chain links TRBV29-1 with TRBJ2-5; D uncertain. The J call may be in error: the DNA end matches TRBJ2-7 better. Germline assignment: CDR1 SQVTM and CDR2 ANQGSEA. CDR3 length equals 13 residues.

As to this clone: Other nucleotide sequences in the sample specify the same CDR3. V gene TRBV6-5 combines with J gene TRBJ2-3; no clear D. Germline values: CDR1 MNHEY, CDR2 SVGAGI. The length of the CDR3 is 11 residues. V was pared by 6 bases and J by 2 bases, with 3 bases between. In DNA, the CDR3 is TGTGCCAGCAGGCACACAGATACGCAGTATTTT. Translated: CASRHTDTQYF.

The rearrangement joins TRBV18 to TRBJ1-6; D possibly corresponds to TRBD1 (5 bases). Germline V CDR1 and CDR2: KGHSH, LQKENI. V lost 4 bases, J lost 8 bases, and 15 bases lay in between. The CDR3 consists of 15 residues. This CDR3 reads CASSQGAGDYSPLHF. The CDR3 nucleotides are TGTGCCAGCTCACAAGGGGCCGGTGATTATTCACCCCTCCACTTT.

This clone was seen once. The CDR3 loop reads CASSLTPGSYNEQFF. The CDR3 DNA is TGCGCCAGCAGCTTGACACCCGGCTCCTACAATGAGCAGTTCTTC. The gene calls are TRBV5-1 and TRBJ2-1; D call uncertain. CDR3 length equals 15 residues. Deletions cut 1 base from V and 0 bases from J, with 8 bases between. Germline V gene sequence: CDR1 SGHRS, CDR2 YFSETQ.